Following are 14 T cell receptor beta chains from one sample sequenced in a study of blood T cell repertoires in COVID-19. Sequencing was performed with immunoSEQ multiplex PCR; in TCRdb, only in-frame clones are kept and a portion is missing. The repertoire has 150,000 to 200,000 clones, 70% to 85% of them found once; the top ten carry roughly 7%. The sample taken for sequencing was peripheral blood. These receptors were taken from a woman in her 40s with COVID-19, enrolled during active disease.

This sequence joins TRBV7-6 and TRBJ2-3; 14 nucleotides agree with TRBD2. The CDR3 is 19 amino acids. V trimming: 6 bases; J trimming: 5 bases; junction bases outside the gene matches: 16. From germline, CDR1 is SGHVS and CDR2 FNYEAQ. CDR3 nucleotides: TGTGCCAGCAGTTTCCTCGGTAGGACTAGCGGGAGGAGGGGAGATACGCAGTATTTT. It yields the protein CASSFLGRTSGRRGDTQYF.

This clone has only a few counts. The chain couples TRBV18 to TRBJ2-5; 9 bases line up with TRBD2. The CDR3 has 16 amino acids. Trimming at V came to 5 bases and at J to 5 bases, leaving 12 bases not matched to a gene. CDR1 KGHSH and CDR2 LQKENI come from the germline V gene. The CDR3 region is CASSSTKRGGAETQYF. CDR3 bases: TGTGCCAGCTCATCGACCAAACGCGGGGGGGCCGAGACCCAGTACTTC.

The V and J genes are TRBV2 and TRBJ1-5, with TRBD1 identical over 9 bases. The junction had 1 base not matched to a gene; V was cut back by 6 bases and J by 1 base. This CDR3 is 14 amino acids long. The germline V gene encodes CDR1 SNHLY and CDR2 FYNNEI. The CDR3 sequence is CASRGTGSNQPQHF. CDR3 sequence (DNA): TGTGCCAGCAGGGGGACAGGGAGCAATCAGCCCCAGCATTTT.

This chain uses TRBV18 with TRBJ2-3; a possible D gene is TRBD2 (5 bases). V was trimmed by 1 base and J by 4 bases, leaving 9 bases between them. The CDR3 runs to 14 residues. The germline V gene encodes CDR1 KGHSH and CDR2 LQKENI. Here the CDR3 DNA reads TGTGCCAGCTCACCACAGGTGCGGGCAGATACGCAGTATTTT. Protein product: CASSPQVRADTQYF.

The chain links TRBV4-1 to TRBJ2-3; D gene uncertain. Deletions cut 6 bases from V and 2 bases from J, with 6 bases between. The germline V gene encodes CDR1 MGHRA and CDR2 YSYEKL. This CDR3 comprises 12 residues. CDR3 coding DNA: TGCGCCAGCAGGGGCTACACAGATACGCAGTATTTT. Translation: CASRGYTDTQYF.

The V gene is TRBV5-4, the J gene TRBJ2-7; D might be TRBD2 (5 bases). Trimming pared 2 bases from V and 0 bases from J, leaving 9 bases between. Germline CDR1 reads SGHNT; CDR2 reads YYREEE (reference sequence). CDR3 length: 14 residues. The CDR3 DNA reads as TGTGCCAGCAGCTTTCCGGGAACCTCCTACGAGCAGTACTTC. This codes for CASSFPGTSYEQYF.

This rearrangement joins TRBV11-2 to TRBJ2-7; 7 positions match TRBD2. V lost 3 bases to trimming and J lost 2 bases; unmatched junction nucleotides: 7. CDR1 is SGHAT and CDR2 is FQNNGV in the germline V gene. The CDR3 covers 15 residues. As DNA, the CDR3 is TGTGCCAGCAGCTTGGGGGGGGAACGGACCTACGAGCAGTACTTC. This encodes CASSLGGERTYEQYF.

The chain recombines TRBV11-2 with TRBJ2-5; D uncertain. Germline-derived CDR1 and CDR2 are SGHAT and FQNNGV. V was shortened by 4 bases and J by 4 bases, with 10 bases between the two germline ends. The CDR3 length is 13 residues. CDR3 sequence reads: CASSSSPLETQYF. CDR3 nucleotides: TGTGCCAGCAGCTCCTCCCCTCTAGAGACCCAGTACTTC.

This clone was seen more than once but under ten times. V is TRBV2 and J is TRBJ2-1; a possible D gene is TRBD2 (5 bases). The length of the CDR3 is 13 residues. V was trimmed by 6 bases and J by 10 bases, leaving 16 bases between them. The germline gives CDR1 SNHLY, CDR2 FYNNEI. In DNA form, the CDR3 reads TGTGCCAGCAGCCCAGGACTGCTTGGGGAGCAGTTCTTC. Amino acids: CASSPGLLGEQFF.

This clone was observed a few times. This chain joins TRBV12-3 or TRBV12-4 and TRBJ1-5, with 7 bases that match TRBD1. The CDR3 runs 13 residues. Trimming took 3 bases from V and 10 from J; bases not matched to a gene: 6. The CDR3 DNA is TGTGCCAGCAGTTTCGGAGGGGGCAAACCCCAGCATTTT. Translating gives CASSFGGGKPQHF.

The chain carries TRBV10-3 and TRBJ2-1; 8 nucleotides line up with TRBD1. V lost 10 bases to trimming and J lost 0 bases; unmatched junction nucleotides: 5. The CDR3 is 14 residues long. The V gene's germline CDR1 is ENHRY and CDR2 SYGVKD. The CDR3 nucleotides are TGTGCCACCGGCACAGGGGGCTCCTACAATGAGCAGTTCTTC. It codes for CATGTGGSYNEQFF.

The chain uses TRBV30 and TRBJ1-2; D unresolved. CDR3 length: 11 amino acids. The germline gives CDR1 GTSNPN, CDR2 SVGIG (reference sequence). The CDR3 DNA is TGTGTGTCGGAGGAGAACTATGGCTACACCTTC. Translating gives CVSEENYGYTF.

This clone was found a few times. This chain uses TRBV7-8 with TRBJ2-7, with 8 bases identical to TRBD2. Per the germline V gene, CDR1 is SGHVS and CDR2 is FQNEAQ. The V and J ends lost 5 bases and 6 bases, in that order; junction bases with no gene match: 15. This CDR3 has 16 amino acids. CDR3 nucleotide sequence: TGTGCCAGCAGCCGTTTTCCGCGCGGGAGGACCCTCGAGCAGTACTTC. This translates into CASSRFPRGRTLEQYF. The full variable domain, completed using reference TRBV7-8 and TRBJ2-7, is GAGVSQSPRYKVAKRGQDVALRCDPISGHVSLFWYQQALGQGPEFLTYFQNEAQLDKSGLPSDRFFAERPEGSVSTLKIQRTQQEDSAVYLCASSRFPRGRTLEQYFGPGTRLTVT.

The rearrangement uses TRBV7-2 and TRBJ2-6, with unresolved D. The CDR3 consists of 18 residues. Germline V CDR1 and CDR2: SGHTA, FQGNSA. Between the trimmed V and J ends, which lost 0 bases and 0 bases, there was a span of 12 bases. CDR3 residues: CASSLAVQPSSGANVLTF. The CDR3 DNA sequence: TGTGCCAGCAGCTTAGCGGTGCAACCTAGCTCTGGGGCCAACGTCCTGACTTTC.